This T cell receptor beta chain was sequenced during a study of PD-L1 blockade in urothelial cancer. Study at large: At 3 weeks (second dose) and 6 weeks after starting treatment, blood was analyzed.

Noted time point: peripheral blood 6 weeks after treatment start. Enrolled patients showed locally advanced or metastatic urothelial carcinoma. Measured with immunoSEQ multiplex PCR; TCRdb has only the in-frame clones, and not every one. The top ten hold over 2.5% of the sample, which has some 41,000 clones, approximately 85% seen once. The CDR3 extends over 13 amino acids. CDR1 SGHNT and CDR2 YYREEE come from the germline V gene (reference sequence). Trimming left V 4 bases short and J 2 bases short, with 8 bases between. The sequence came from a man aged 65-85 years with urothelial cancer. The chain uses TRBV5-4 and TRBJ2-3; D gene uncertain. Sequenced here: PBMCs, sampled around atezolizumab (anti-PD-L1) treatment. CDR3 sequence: CASSLPFTDTQYF. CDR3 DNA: TGTGCCAGCAGCCTCCCGTTCACAGATACGCAGTATTTT.